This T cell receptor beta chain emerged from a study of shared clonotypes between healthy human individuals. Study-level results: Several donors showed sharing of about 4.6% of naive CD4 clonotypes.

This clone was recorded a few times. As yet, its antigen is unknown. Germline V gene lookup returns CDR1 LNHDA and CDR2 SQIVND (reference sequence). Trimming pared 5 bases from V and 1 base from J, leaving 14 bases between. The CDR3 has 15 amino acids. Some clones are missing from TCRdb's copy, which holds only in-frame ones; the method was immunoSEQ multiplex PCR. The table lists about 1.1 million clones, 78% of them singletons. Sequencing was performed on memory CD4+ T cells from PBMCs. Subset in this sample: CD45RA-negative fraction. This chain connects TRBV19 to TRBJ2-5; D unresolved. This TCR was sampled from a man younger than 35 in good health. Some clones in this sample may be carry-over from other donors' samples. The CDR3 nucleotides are TGTGCCAGTAGTCCCCTCCTGGTCGGCCAAGAGACCCAGTACTTC. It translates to CASSPLLVGQETQYF. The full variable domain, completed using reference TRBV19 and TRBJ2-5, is DGGITQSPKYLFRKEGQNVTLSCEQNLNHDAMYWYRQDPGQGLRLIYYSQIVNDFQKGDIAEGYSVSREKKESFPLTVTSAQKNPTAFYLCASSPLLVGQETQYFGPGTRLLVL.